This record looks at one TCR beta chain sequence and its context. Its antigen remains unknown. The sample comes from a study of graft-versus-host responses after intestinal transplantation. Overall study context: Transplantation in recipients was multivisceral, liver-intestinal, or isolated intestinal.

V lost 2 bases and J lost 6, with 8 bases in between. The CDR3 totals 12 residues. Looked up from germline, CDR1 is GTSNPN and CDR2 is SVGIG (reference sequence). Study results and caveats: GvH clone levels peaked in circulation, and this peak was associated with early post-transplant HvG declines. The marrow of recipients harbored GvH clones, and ileum or blood showed some of them first.

The table came from immunoSEQ multiplex PCR; TCRdb's copy has only in-frame clones and leaves some out. The sample contains approximately 130,000 clones, roughly 92% of which appear only once. The specimen comprised unstimulated CD4+ T cells sorted from spleen or lymph node cells, sampled before intestinal transplant. The sequence was collected from a human donor who received an intestinal transplant. V usage is TRBV30 and J usage is TRBJ2-4; D possibly corresponds to TRBD2 (6 bases). CDR3 in amino acids: CAWSRGTNIQYF. The DNA of the CDR3 is TGTGCCTGGAGTCGCGGGACAAACATTCAGTACTTC.